The rows below give T cell receptor beta chains drawn from one sample of a study of neoadjuvant anti-PD-1 for oral cavity cancer. Profiled with immunoSEQ multiplex PCR; TCRdb holds only in-frame clones, not every one. The table has several thousand clones, 60% seen once. Sequencing used tumor tissue, obtained before nivolumab (anti-PD-1) treatment. The receptors stem from a person between 40 and 80 years old with oral cavity squamous cell carcinoma. The CDR3 runs from the conserved cysteine through the conserved F or W. For some rows the clone size is stated as once, few or many, or as a class when expanded; others skip it.

CDR3 protein,V gene,clone size
CATRLPGQTNYGYTF,TRBV15,-
CASRPQGGEQYF,TRBV11-2,-
CASRPSGPHNEQFF,TRBV10-2,-
CASSPPASFGRGEQFF,TRBV18,once
CASSWGLGVYREQFF,TRBV7-2,-
CASSEYVVGGSVYGYTF,TRBV6-1,few
CASSQGQDQHRGELFF,TRBV14,few
CASSQEYISGLSSNYGYTF,TRBV4-2,few
CASSQSRGGEQYF,TRBV7-2,-
CASSLAATSGPGNEQFF,TRBV5-8,-
CASSYPDSGSKDTQYF,TRBV5-1,large
CASSLVASGFTYEQYF,TRBV7-3,-
CAITRGGTEGYEQYF,TRBV10-3,-
CASRLVGGANVLTF,TRBV5-1,-
CASSEQGGGDEQYF,TRBV7-9,-
CASSLSGYEQYF,TRBV5-1,-
CASSLTGTREFGEQFF,TRBV5-1,-